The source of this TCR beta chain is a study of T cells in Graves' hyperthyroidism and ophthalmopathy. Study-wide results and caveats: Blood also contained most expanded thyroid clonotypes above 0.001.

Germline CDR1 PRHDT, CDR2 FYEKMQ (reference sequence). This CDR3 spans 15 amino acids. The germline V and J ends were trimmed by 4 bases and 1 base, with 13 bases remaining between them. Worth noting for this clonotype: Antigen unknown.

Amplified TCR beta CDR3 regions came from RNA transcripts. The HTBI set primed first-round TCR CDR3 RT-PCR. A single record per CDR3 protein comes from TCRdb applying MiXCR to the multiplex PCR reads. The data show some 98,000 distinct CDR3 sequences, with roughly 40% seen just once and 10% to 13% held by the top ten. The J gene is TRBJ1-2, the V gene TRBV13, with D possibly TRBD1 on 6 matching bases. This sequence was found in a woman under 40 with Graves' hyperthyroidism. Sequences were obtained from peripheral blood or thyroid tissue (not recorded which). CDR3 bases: TGTGCCAGCAGCTCATCTCAGGGGTTTAACTATGGCTACACCTTC. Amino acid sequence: CASSSSQGFNYGYTF.